This T cell receptor beta chain was found in a study of T-cell memory formation after mild COVID-19. Study-level findings and limits: SARS-CoV-2 specificity of second-wave clones peaking day 37 was unconfirmed. Largely, contracting CD4+ clones fell within CM and EM, and contracting CD8+ clones within EMRA. Cross-reactive memory appears to have joined, as suggested by some responding clones showing up in pre-infection memory.

From 5'RACE with constant-segment primers came TCR alpha and TCR beta cDNA libraries that carried sample barcodes and UMIs. TCRdb itself ran the 5' RACE reads through MiXCR, one entry per CDR3 protein. The table lists 150,000 to 200,000 distinct CDR3 sequences, around 18% of them singletons. This CDR3 spans 18 amino acids. Trimming removed 0 bases from V and 2 bases from J; junction bases left unmatched: 11. This clonotype was counted only a few times. What it recognizes is unknown. Material for sequencing was PBMCs or a T cell subset sorted from them (not recorded which). This chain joins TRBV23-1 and TRBJ2-7; 9 bases map to TRBD2. TRBV23-1 is reported as an ORF; its role is uncertain. The origin of this receptor is a man aged 18 to 30 who had mild COVID-19 (a few samples of this study predate the infection). Cell type and time point are not known. The CDR3 nucleotides are TGCGCCAGCAGTCAATCATGCCCTAGCGGGGCGCACGCCTACGAGCAGTACGTC. Translation: CASSQSCPSGAHAYEQYV.